Shown below are 22 T cell receptor beta chains from a single sample sequenced in a study of naive and memory T cell subsets. An equimolar mix of two oligonucleotides served as the beta constant-region primer for TRBC1 and TRBC2. TCRdb analysed the UMI-ligation and nested PCR reads with MiXCR anew, one entry per CDR3 protein. The sample records 19,000 or so distinct CDR3 sequences, 9.5% to 12% being singletons. The sample was central memory CD8+ T cells from blood. The receptors were gathered from a human donor in good health.

V is TRBV2 and J is TRBJ1-5, with D possibly TRBD1 on 6 matching bases. The germline V gene has CDR1 SNHLY and CDR2 FYNNEI. This CDR3 spans 18 amino acids. V was shortened by 2 bases and J by 0 bases, with 17 bases between the two germline ends. This CDR3 reads CASSESKTGYYSNQPQHF. In nucleotides, the CDR3 is TGTGCCAGCAGTGAAAGTAAGACAGGCTATTATAGCAATCAGCCCCAGCATTTT.

This clonotype showed up many times. The chain has TRBV3-1 and TRBJ2-1; D is unresolved. The V and J ends lost 0 bases and 2 bases respectively, with 14 bases between them. Germline lookup yields CDR1 LGHDT and CDR2 YNNKEL (reference sequence). CDR3 size: 17 residues. DNA of the CDR3: TGTGCCAGCAGCCAAGACCATGCGGACCCCACCTACAATGAGCAGTTCTTC. It yields the protein CASSQDHADPTYNEQFF.

This clonotype has ten or more counts. The chain couples TRBV7-8 to TRBJ1-5; tentative D call: TRBD1 (5 bases). Germline loops: CDR1 SGHVS, CDR2 FQNEAQ. V lost 1 base and J 4 bases, leaving 11 bases between the germline ends. The length of the CDR3 is 15 residues. The CDR3 nucleotides read TGTGCCAGCAGCTTAGATTGGGCAGGGAATCAGCCCCAGCATTTT. Translating it yields CASSLDWAGNQPQHF. Full variable domain (outside the CDR3, taken from reference TRBV7-8 and TRBJ1-5): GAGVSQSPRYKVAKRGQDVALRCDPISGHVSLFWYQQALGQGPEFLTYFQNEAQLDKSGLPSDRFFAERPEGSVSTLKIQRTQQEDSAVYLCASSLDWAGNQPQHFGDGTRLSIL.

The rearrangement links TRBV11-2 to TRBJ2-1; no firm D call. Germline values: CDR1 SGHAT, CDR2 FQNNGV. This CDR3 comprises 14 residues. With 3 bases removed from V and 8 bases from J, the gap between germline ends came to 14 bases. The CDR3 spells CASSLPSSIDEQFF. For the CDR3, the DNA is TGTGCCAGCAGCTTGCCAAGTTCGATCGATGAGCAGTTCTTC.

This clonotype was recorded at least ten times. The rearrangement uses TRBV15 and TRBJ2-1; TRBD2 matches at 11 bases. This CDR3 contains 22 residues. Germline assignment: CDR1 LNHNV and CDR2 YYDKDF (reference sequence). The J segment lost 0 bases and the V segment lost 0 bases, leaving 16 bases of the junction unmatched. The DNA for the CDR3 is TGTGCCACCAGCAGAGACCCCACGACCGGGACTAGCGGCTCTAGCTCCTACAATGAGCAGTTCTTC. Its translation is CATSRDPTTGTSGSSSYNEQFF.

This clonotype was observed a handful of times. DNA for the CDR3: TGTGCCAGTAGGAACCGGGACGGACAAACGAACATGAACACTGAAGCTTTCTTT. Translating it yields CASRNRDGQTNMNTEAFF. V usage is TRBV19 and J usage is TRBJ1-1, with D possibly matching TRBD1 (5 bases). The V and J ends lost 6 bases and 0 bases respectively, with 23 bases between them. The germline CDR1 and CDR2 sequences are LNHDA and SQIVND (reference sequence). The length of the CDR3 is 18 residues.

The rearrangement uses TRBV12-3 or TRBV12-4 and TRBJ1-2; no clear D gene. V lost 1 base and J lost 4, with 7 bases in between. The CDR3 is made up of 13 amino acids. The CDR3 region is CASSLVTFYGYTF. The CDR3 coding sequence is TGTGCCAGCAGTTTAGTGACCTTCTATGGCTACACCTTC.

This clonotype showed up just a few times. The chain carries TRBV5-1 and TRBJ2-3; TRBD1 might be the D (6 bases). V was trimmed by 4 bases and J by 4 bases, leaving 13 bases between them. CDR3 length equals 14 residues. Germline loops: CDR1 SGHRS, CDR2 YFSETQ. The CDR3 nucleotides are TGCGCCAGCAGCGCAATAGGACAGCCAGATACGCAGTATTTT. Encoded protein: CASSAIGQPDTQYF.

This clonotype occurred a few times. The V gene is TRBV9, the J gene TRBJ2-5; tentative D call: TRBD2 (6 bases). Germline-derived CDR1 and CDR2 are SGDLS and YYNGEE. The CDR3 covers 15 residues. Between the trimmed V and J ends, which lost 0 bases and 1 base, there was a span of 10 bases. CDR3 in amino acids: CASSVGGGTQETQYF. CDR3 in DNA: TGTGCCAGCAGCGTAGGTGGCGGGACCCAAGAGACCCAGTACTTC.

This clonotype was observed many times. V gene TRBV10-2 combines with J gene TRBJ2-1; D uncertain. Per germline, CDR1 WSHSY and CDR2 SAAADI. The CDR3 spans 13 residues. V was shortened by 6 bases and J by 5 bases, with 11 bases between the two germline ends. The DNA for the CDR3 is TGCGCCAGCAGCGAACCGATAGACAATGAGCAGTTCTTC. This sequence encodes CASSEPIDNEQFF.

The chain is built from TRBV7-6 and TRBJ2-5, with 9 bases identical to TRBD1. CDR1 SGHVS and CDR2 FNYEAQ come from the germline V gene. The ends lost 4 bases at V and 4 bases at J; junction bases unmatched: 1. This CDR3 is 13 amino acids long. CDR3 protein: CASSYRGLETQYF. The DNA of the CDR3 is TGTGCCAGCAGCTACAGGGGGCTAGAGACCCAGTACTTC. Full variable domain (rest looked up from reference TRBV7-6 and TRBJ2-5): GAGVSQSPRYKVTKRGQDVALRCDPISGHVSLYWYRQALGQGPEFLTYFNYEAQQDKSGLPNDRFSAERPEGSISTLTIQRTEQRDSAMYRCASSYRGLETQYFGPGTRLLVL.

The chain has TRBV25-1 and TRBJ2-3; D is possibly TRBD2 (6 bases). V was clipped by 6 bases and J by 2 bases, with 15 bases between them. Germline V gene data show CDR1 as MGHDK and CDR2 as SYGVNS. CDR3 length equals 15 residues. CDR3 loop: CASRESGTYTDTQYF. Written as DNA, the CDR3 is TGTGCCAGCAGAGAGTCCGGGACTTACACAGATACGCAGTATTTT.

The chain carries TRBV10-3 and TRBJ2-5; D perhaps matches TRBD2 (6 bases). Trimming removed 9 bases from V and 2 bases from J, with 19 bases in between. Germline CDR1 reads ENHRY; CDR2 reads SYGVKD. The CDR3 totals 15 residues. The CDR3, as DNA: TGTGCCATAGCCGGGGGAGCGGGCAGACAAGAGACCCAGTACTTC. It codes for CAIAGGAGRQETQYF.

In its sample, this clonotype was seen many times. The chain employs TRBV6-5 and TRBJ2-7, with 8 nucleotides matching TRBD2. The CDR3 is made up of 14 amino acids. Germline V CDR1 and CDR2: MNHEY, SVGAGI. V lost 7 bases to trimming and J lost 0 bases; unmatched junction nucleotides: 5. CDR3 sequence: CASKRGGPSYEQYF. Here the CDR3 DNA reads TGTGCCAGCAAACGCGGGGGGCCCTCCTACGAGCAGTACTTC.

The chain links TRBV2 to TRBJ2-7; 7 positions match TRBD2. V lost 10 bases, J lost 5 bases, and 8 bases stayed unmatched. The CDR3 has 12 residues. Germline values: CDR1 SNHLY, CDR2 FYNNEI. Here the CDR3 reads CATKSGIHEQYF. The CDR3 nucleotides read TGTGCCACCAAGAGCGGGATCCACGAGCAGTACTTC.

This clonotype appeared a few times. V and J are TRBV27 and TRBJ2-7; D possibly uses TRBD1 or TRBD2 (6 bases each). Germline V gene data show CDR1 as MNHEY and CDR2 as SMNVEV (reference sequence). The CDR3 is made up of 14 amino acids. The germline V and J ends were trimmed by 10 bases and 5 bases, with 21 bases remaining between them. CDR3 residues: CATYQPGAEDEQYF. CDR3 nucleotides: TGTGCCACCTACCAGCCGGGGGCGGAAGACGAGCAGTACTTC.

This clonotype is large in the sample. The rearrangement uses TRBV28 and TRBJ1-2; D not certain. The germline gives CDR1 MDHEN, CDR2 SYDVKM. The CDR3 totals 15 residues. The V and J ends lost 0 bases and 0 bases respectively, with 8 bases between them. The CDR3 is CASSLWGLANYGYTF. CDR3 DNA: TGTGCCAGCAGTTTATGGGGGTTAGCTAACTATGGCTACACCTTC.

The chain links TRBV7-2 to TRBJ2-5; D may be TRBD1 (6 bases). Germline assignment: CDR1 SGHTA and CDR2 FQGNSA. The CDR3 extends over 17 amino acids. V lost 3 bases to trimming and J lost 3 bases, with 20 bases between them. The DNA for the CDR3 is TGTGCCAGCAGCTTTAGGATATGGGACATCCCAAAAGAGACCCAGTACTTC. Translation: CASSFRIWDIPKETQYF.

This clonotype has at least ten counts. This chain uses TRBV29-1 with TRBJ2-7; D perhaps matches TRBD1 (5 bases). Germline CDR1 is SQVTM and CDR2 is ANQGSEA. V dropped 4 bases and J dropped 4 bases, with 17 bases sitting between them. The CDR3 is 14 residues long. The CDR3, as DNA: TGCAGCGTTGTGTTTTCGGAAGGGGCGTACGAGCAGTACTTC. This codes for CSVVFSEGAYEQYF.

This clonotype was seen at least ten times. This chain uses TRBV5-1 with TRBJ2-5; 7 positions agree with TRBD1. The CDR3 has 13 residues. Germline-derived CDR1 and CDR2 are SGHRS and YFSETQ. The V segment lost 7 bases and the J segment 3 bases; nucleotides outside the gene matches: 6. The CDR3 loop is CASGRDSKETQYF. The CDR3 DNA reads TGCGCCAGCGGAAGGGACAGTAAAGAGACCCAGTACTTC.

This sequence joins TRBV6-5 and TRBJ2-2, with 7 bases identical to TRBD1. The ends lost 6 bases at V and 4 bases at J; junction bases unmatched: 8. From germline, CDR1 is MNHEY and CDR2 SVGAGI. The CDR3 sequence is 15 residues long. Written as DNA, the CDR3 is TGTGCCAGCAGACAACAGGGGAAGCGCACCGGGGAGCTGTTTTTT. Translated, it gives CASRQQGKRTGELFF.

This clonotype came up many times. This chain joins TRBV27 and TRBJ2-7; possibly TRBD1 or TRBD2 for D (6 bases each). There are 16 residues in the CDR3. V was trimmed by 6 bases and J by 4 bases, leaving 22 bases between them. The germline CDR1 and CDR2 sequences are MNHEY and SMNVEV (reference sequence). The CDR3 is CASSPSEGEVGYEQYF. The CDR3 DNA follows: TGTGCCAGCAGCCCCTCGGAGGGGGAGGTCGGGTACGAGCAGTACTTC.